The TCR beta chain described here comes from a study of CD8 T cells in Susac syndrome. Study outcomes and limitations: TEMRA cells and active patients showed peak Susac CD8+ clonal expansion. Susac-specific public clones numbered about 15 in total CD8+ repertoires (and roughly five in CD8+ TEMRA repertoires).

cDNA came from around 0.5 to 1 ug RNA primed by random hexamers. Across 54 Vbeta and 13 Jbeta, immunoSEQ multiplex PCR amplified TCR beta CDR3. Each CDR3 protein is one row after TCRdb ran MiXCR on the immunoSEQ multiplex PCR reads. This sample has tens of thousands of distinct CDR3 sequences, with about 95% found just once. About this clonotype itself: Its antigen is unknown.

The origin of this receptor is a human donor with Susac syndrome. What was sequenced was CD8+ T cells from PBMCs.

Here the CDR3 DNA reads TGTGCCAGCAGCAATGCGGGGGCCGGGGATGAGACCCAGTACTTC. It codes for CASSNAGAGDETQYF. The V gene is TRBV13, the J gene TRBJ2-5, with D possibly being TRBD2 (7 bases). Germline V gene data show CDR1 as PRHDT and CDR2 as FYEKMQ (reference sequence). V shed 5 bases and J shed 5 bases, with 18 bases lying between them. CDR3 length: 15 amino acids.